This TCR beta chain was recorded in a study of cytomegalovirus exposure and HLA in healthy donors. The CDR3 extends over 14 amino acids. CDR1 is LNHNV, CDR2 YYDKDF, per germline (reference sequence). Trimming took off 6 bases at V and 0 bases at J, with 9 bases between the two ends. Overall study results and limits: Reported results showed that the classifier diagnosed cytomegalovirus status with high specificity and sensitivity. Among TCR sequences, most were rare, though some public TCRs appeared in many donors.

As concerns this clone: The antigen remains unidentified.

Primers included in the PCR were 60 Vbeta and 13 Jbeta primers. This table comes from immunoSEQ multiplex PCR, and its TCRdb copy is limited to in-frame clones, with some not included. The sample lists roughly 97,000 clones; around three quarters were seen once. This TCR was sampled from a woman between 18 and 30 years old in good health and CMV-seropositive. The sequenced sample consisted of PBMCs. This sequence joins TRBV15 and TRBJ2-4; D remains ambiguous. The CDR3 sequence: CATSGSLAKNIQYF. CDR3 nucleotides: TGTGCCACCAGTGGTAGTCTAGCCAAAAACATTCAGTACTTC.